This TCR beta chain was identified in a study of cytomegalovirus exposure and HLA in healthy donors (dated by TCRdb to the late 2010s). With respect to the entire study: In an earlier analysis of 550 to 750 of the donors, 250 to 350 Gb of sequence data and 117 million unique TCR beta sequences from roughly 190 million T cells were reported. To study patterns of TCR occurrence, a later analysis re-analyzed previously published TCR beta repertoires from around 660 donors and added high-resolution HLA genotyping. Donor age, sex, ethnicity and CMV serostatus were collected together with the repertoire data. Among about 360 genotyped donors of the cohort, an average of 235,054 unique TCR beta nucleotide sequences were sequenced per donor, about a sixth of them non-productive. Typing coverage differed by locus: A, B, C, DRB1 and DQB1 were typed in roughly 620-630 donors, DQA1 in 522, DPA1 in some 610, and DPB1 in just under 490. The study used immunosequencing to profile the T cell repertoires of 666 subjects and linked those repertoires to cytomegalovirus serostatus. The study combined high-throughput TCR immunosequencing, statistical association of individual TCRs with disease status, and machine learning to predict cytomegalovirus infection status. In the later analysis, no new phenotypic data were used to find candidate immune exposures; instead, reliance was placed on TCR beta sequences and their occurrence across donors. A later genetic analysis used genome-wide SNP genotypes for about three fifths of the 666 donors, treating that subset as a discovery cohort. Roughly 290 gigabases of sequencing data and 91 million or so unique TCR sequences made up an early release that covered about 640 HLA-typed donors. Among the roughly 410 genotyped donors, around 79% belonged to the genetic ancestry cluster associated with self-reported Caucasian donors. HLA typing included class I and class II loci at four-digit resolution. A separate validation cohort of over a hundred different subjects was used in addition to the roughly 640-subject first cohort. To decide whether each TCR beta V gene segment behaved as functional or pseudogenic, an earlier analysis of some 600 of the donors relied on high-throughput TCR beta sequencing. All discovery cohort repertoires had been generated using a single sequencing platform. Several DR-DQ haplotypes were treated as single units for association and clustering because of strong linkage in the cohort. The study aimed to test whether cataloging public T cell receptors could reveal signatures of past pathogen exposure. The paper as a whole reports these results and caveats: The only immune exposure information available for the cohort was CMV serostatus. Linkage disequilibrium might explain the correlated functional status among segregating V segments, but an unknown experimental factor could not be excluded. Most CMV-associated TCR beta chains appeared to be HLA-restricted in a later analysis, and the HLA associations seemed to be driven largely by CMV exposure. Sequencing depth was assumed to be roughly uniform across donors in the presence/absence analyses, though that assumption may not hold. In vitro tests confirmed that a few of the cytomegalovirus-associated TCR beta chains recognize cytomegalovirus antigens. The sequencing pipeline was judged likely to have produced a cluster of highly shared sequence variants as a technical artifact. A total of fewer than 200 TCR beta chains were listed by the study as associated with cytomegalovirus. An earlier analysis of around 540 of the donors showed that most TCR beta V segments appeared in productive rearrangements either about 87% or about 30% of the time, which broadly matched IMGT annotations. According to a later genetic analysis, donors in an Asian-associated ancestry cluster had fewer N-insertions in productive TCRs than the roughly 670-donor mean. It was suggested by the authors that the approach could potentially be generalized to other disease states and immunological phenotypes. A further reported finding was that TCR beta sequences accurately predicted the HLA-A and HLA-B alleles for most subjects in the first cohort. When HLA alleles, especially DR and DQ, strongly co-occurred, attributing TCR associations to individual alleles was difficult. A later analysis reported that several top co-occurrence clusters appeared linked to parvovirus B19, influenza, CMV and Epstein-Barr virus. Most TCR sequences were observed very rarely across donors, whereas some public TCRs were present in many individuals. Compared with equally common non-associated chains, HLA-associated TCR beta chains in a later analysis were more clonally expanded and had lower generation probabilities. In both the original and validation cohorts, the classifier was reported to diagnose cytomegalovirus status with high specificity and sensitivity. According to a later analysis, TCR association rates differed among HLA loci, with DRB1 alleles showing the most associated TCRs and HLA-C alleles showing the fewest. V-gene and J-gene trimming of TCR beta chains was associated with a missense DCLRE1C variant in a later genetic analysis, and the association was replicated in an independent cohort. Only TCR beta chains were sequenced in this cohort, and the absence of alpha or paired-chain data limited detectable features. The earlier analysis of approximately 560 of the donors excluded 15 to 20 rarely observed V segments, including chromosome 9 orphons, because counts were too low. At a false discovery rate of 0.05, a later analysis linked 15,000 to 20,000 TCR beta sequences to specific HLA alleles. The 87-base-pair reads could not distinguish some IMGT-functional V segments, including TRBV6-2 and TRBV6-3, so those segments were excluded. Because HLA typing was missing for some donors at each locus, association tests included only the typed subset.

There are a few counts of this clone. Its specific antigen is unknown. Base qualities are not provided; no much larger clone lies one nucleotide away. The cohort comprised around 700 healthy bone marrow donors. All cohort members were sampled while nominally healthy, although unrecorded immune exposures were likely present. The donor tested CMV seropositive and was one of the 289 seropositive cohort members. Each donor provided a peripheral blood sample, and peripheral blood mononuclear cells were used for TCR beta sequencing. The Qiagen DNeasy Blood Extraction Kit was used to extract genomic DNA from the blood cell samples. To prepare the library, the immunoSEQ multiplex PCR assay was applied. The multiplex PCR relied on a mix of 60 forward primers for TCR Vbeta segments and 13 reverse primers for TCR Jbeta segments. Amplification of the CDR3 region of rearranged TCR beta genes was performed with a multiplex PCR assay on genomic DNA. Amplified TCR beta libraries were sequenced as 87-base-pair reads on the Illumina HiSeq System. The source study handled its data this way. Across the 640 or so repertoires, a later analysis counted tens of millions of unique TCR beta chains, roughly 11 million of which were shared by at least two donors. Raw reads were error-corrected and collapsed into unique sequences by a nearest-neighbor algorithm in which closely related sequences were merged to remove PCR and sequencing errors. V, D and J gene segments were assigned by aligning CDR3 sequences to IMGT reference sequences. For a sequence to be retained, a match of at least six nucleotides to both a V gene segment and a J gene segment was required. Rearrangements were called productive when the CDR3 lacked stop codons and stayed in frame with V and J; all others were non-productive. CDR3 was defined according to IMGT convention as the region running from the second conserved V-encoded cysteine to the conserved J-encoded phenylalanine. The earlier analysis of 500 to 650 of the donors excluded any sequence lacking an unambiguous match to a single V gene segment. In an earlier analysis of some 590 of the donors, V segments were called functional above 56.7% productive rearrangements and were called segregating when the between-donor standard deviation exceeded 5%. A statistical classification framework was developed to diagnose cytomegalovirus status using the catalog of TCR beta chain sequences. V and J gene assignment, in a later analysis, came from comparing TCR nucleotide sequences with IMGT/GENE-DB human TR gene sequences. A later analysis assigned CDR3 sequences and most-parsimonious VDJ recombination scenarios with the TCRdist pipeline. In a later analysis, each TCR beta chain was defined by its CDR3 amino acid sequence together with its V-gene family, and reads lacking a unique V-gene family were excluded. As a way to deal with suspected cross-contamination and a sequencing artifact, a later analysis dropped 450 to 700 nucleotide sequences that were highly shared and had low generation probability. In a later analysis, a clonal expansion index for each public chain was calculated from normalized within-repertoire ranks of inferred template counts. A later analysis computed generation probabilities with a VDJ recombination model fitted to out-of-frame rearrangements, and checked the results against IGoR. A later analysis scored TCR-TCR, TCR-HLA and TCR-CMV co-occurrence with hypergeometric tests, applying a repertoire-size bias correction to TCR pairs. A later analysis estimated false discovery rates by permuting HLA or CMV assignments 20 times. In a later analysis, co-occurring TCRs were grouped using DBSCAN, and TCRdist sequence similarity was added for clustering within HLA-allele-positive subsets. Repertoires with fewer than 30,000 or more than 120,000 public chains were left out of co-occurrence clustering, as were five repertoires with anomalous nucleotide sharing. TCRdb obtained this table from immuneACCESS and retained in-frame rearrangements with V and J assigned. These tables miss some clones; where compared with another copy, unresolved V genes account for less than half of the shortfall, and the remainder is unexplained. V and J calls and clone size are copied from that table; D and trimming were computed from the DNA. For this sample the table gives about 190,000 clones, of which 77% were detected only once. The ten top clones hold approximately 2.1% of the sample.

Including the terminal cysteine and phenylalanine, the CDR3 comprises 11 residues. CDR3 DNA is the only sequence kept; it has 33 bases, read in frame from the first base. As encoded in the germline V gene (reference sequence), CDR1 is DFQATT while CDR2 is SNEGSKA. Here V drops 7 bases and J drops 8 bases, and the junction holds 5 bases not matched to any gene. The sample comprised PBMCs. The rearrangement combines TRBV20-1 with TRBJ2-3; a stretch of 8 junction bases matches TRBD2. The origin of this receptor is a woman aged 25 to 39 in good health and CMV-seropositive. The CDR3: CSVREGATQYF. The DNA sequence is TGCAGTGTTCGGGAGGGTGCTACGCAGTATTTT.